The rows below give T cell receptor beta chains drawn from one sample of a study of shared clonotypes between healthy human individuals. This table comes from immunoSEQ multiplex PCR, and its TCRdb copy is limited to in-frame clones, with some not included. The sample has over 2 million clones; 85% to 95% are singletons. The sequencing input was naive CD4+ T cells sorted from blood. Receptors originate from a man aged 18 to 30 in good health. Both conserved end residues are part of each CDR3. D genes are given only for firm matches. Part of the rows lack a size; the others show once, few, many or a class for expanded clones.

size	D	V	J	DNA	CDR3
NA	TRBD1	TRBV19	TRBJ1-2	TGTGCCAGTACCCCTGAGGGAAGACAGGGCTCTATCTATGGCTACACCTTC	CASTPEGRQGSIYGYTF
NA	NA	TRBV1	TRBJ2-5	TGCACCAGCAGCCACGCTATAGCGGGGGGACTTCACAACCAAGAGACCCAGTACTTC	CTSSHAIAGGLHNQETQYF
NA	TRBD2	TRBV7-2	TRBJ2-5	TGTGCCAGCAGCTTGGTACATAGCGGGAGCGGAGAGACCCAGTACTTC	CASSLVHSGSGETQYF
once	NA	TRBV6-7	TRBJ1-2	TGTGCCAGCAGTTACTCGAATCCAGGGCCCAGAGATGGCTACACCTTC	CASSYSNPGPRDGYTF
NA	NA	TRBV9	TRBJ1-2	TGTGCCAGCAGCGTAGGTCCAGGGGAAGGCTACACCTTC	CASSVGPGEGYTF
NA	TRBD2	TRBV7-2	TRBJ2-3	TGTGCCAGCAGCGGTGGACTAGCGGGGGATCCCTTTACGCAGTATTTT	CASSGGLAGDPFTQYF
NA	TRBD1	TRBV28	TRBJ1-4	TGTGCCAGCAGTCGGGACAGGAGGAATGAAAAACTGTTTTTT	CASSRDRRNEKLFF
once	NA	TRBV6-5	TRBJ2-6	TGTGCCAGCAGTTACGGGGCCGGGGCCAACGTCCTGACTTTC	CASSYGAGANVLTF
NA	TRBD1	TRBV6-5	TRBJ1-2	TGTGCCAGCAGTTACTCGACAGGGATTAACTATGGCTACACCTTC	CASSYSTGINYGYTF
once	NA	TRBV30	TRBJ2-5	TGTGCCTGGAGGGGTAGTTGGACCCAGTACTTC	CAWRGSWTQYF
NA	TRBD2	TRBV10-2	TRBJ2-3	TGCGCCAGCAGCGACCGGACTAGCGGGATCGCAGATACGCAGTATTTT	CASSDRTSGIADTQYF
NA	TRBD2	TRBV4-1	TRBJ2-5	TGCGCCAGCAGCCAATCGCAACGGGGGGATTTAGGGGAGACCCAGTACTTC	CASSQSQRGDLGETQYF
NA	TRBD2	TRBV6-5	TRBJ2-1	TGTGCCAGCAGTTATCCGCGGGAGGCTTACAATGAGCAGTTCTTC	CASSYPREAYNEQFF
once	NA	TRBV6-1	TRBJ1-2	TGTGCCAGCAGTGAAGCGGGGGGGCAGGGCTATGGCTACACCTTC	CASSEAGGQGYGYTF
NA	TRBD1	TRBV6-1	TRBJ2-7	TGTGCCAGCAGTCCACAGGGGTTGTACGAGCAGTACTTC	CASSPQGLYEQYF
NA	NA	TRBV11-3	TRBJ1-2	TGTGCCAGCAGCACAGGGAACTATGGCTACACCTTC	CASSTGNYGYTF
once	TRBD1	TRBV6-1	TRBJ1-2	TGTGCCAGCACCCGAGGGGGACAGCCCTATGGCTACACCTTC	CASTRGGQPYGYTF
NA	NA	TRBV7-2	TRBJ2-7	TGTGCCAGCAGCTTTAAGGGTACGACCTACGAGCAGTACTTC	CASSFKGTTYEQYF
NA	TRBD2	TRBV7-2	TRBJ2-7	TGTGCCAGCAGCTTAGGACTAGCGGGGGGGCGCGAGCAGTACTTC	CASSLGLAGGREQYF
NA	NA	TRBV7-9	TRBJ2-5	TGTGCCAGCAGCCCACTCGAAGGGGAAGAGACCCAGTACTTC	CASSPLEGEETQYF
NA	TRBD1	TRBV14	TRBJ2-7	TGTGCCAGCAGCCAAACCCCAGGGGGCATCGGAAGATCCTACGAGCAGTACTTC	CASSQTPGGIGRSYEQYF
NA	TRBD1	TRBV6-5	TRBJ2-7	TGTGCCAGTTGCGGGACAGGGACCCACGAGCAGTACTTC	CASCGTGTHEQYF
once	NA	TRBV28	TRBJ2-2	TGTGCCGCCTGGCAGGGACGAGGCACCGGGGAGCTGTTTTTT	CAAWQGRGTGELFF
NA	TRBD2	TRBV28	TRBJ2-3	TGTGCCAGCAGTACTAATGTGCGCGGGGGGGCCTCGGATACGCAGTATTTT	CASSTNVRGGASDTQYF
NA	TRBD1	TRBV18	TRBJ2-1	TGTGCCAGCTCTCAAGGGACAGAGGAGCAGTTCTTC	CASSQGTEEQFF
NA	NA	TRBV9	TRBJ1-3	TGTGCCAGCAGCGTAGGCCCCTCGAGCAACTCTGGAAACACCATATATTTT	CASSVGPSSNSGNTIYF
NA	TRBD2	TRBV6-1	TRBJ2-1	TGTGCCAGCAGTGTAGCGGGAGCTCTCCATGAGCAGTTCTTC	CASSVAGALHEQFF
NA	TRBD2	TRBV13	TRBJ2-7	TGTGCCAGCCGTCGGGGGAAAGGACTAGCGGAAAAAATTTCCTCCTACGAGCAGTACTTC	CASRRGKGLAEKISSYEQYF
NA	NA	TRBV5-4	TRBJ2-1	TGTGCCAGCAGCTTGGCCAAGGGCCCGAGCTCCTACAATGAGCAGTTCTTC	CASSLAKGPSSYNEQFF
NA	NA	TRBV11-3	TRBJ1-2	TGTGCCAGCAGCTTAGATTTTGCAGAACCCACCTTC	CASSLDFAEPTF
NA	NA	TRBV5-1	TRBJ1-1	TGCGCCAGCAGCGCGTGGCGGGGGCACGGCACTGAAGCTTTCTTT	CASSAWRGHGTEAFF
NA	TRBD1	TRBV5-1	TRBJ1-6	TGCGCCAGCAGCCGGGACAGGGAGGGTTCACCCCTCCACTTT	CASSRDREGSPLHF
NA	TRBD2	TRBV7-9	TRBJ2-7	TGTGCCAGCAGCTCTAGCGGGGGGAGGTACGAGCAGTACTTC	CASSSSGGRYEQYF
NA	TRBD2	TRBV7-9	TRBJ2-7	TGTGCCAGCAGCACTAGCGGGAGTCCCTACGAGCAGTACTTC	CASSTSGSPYEQYF
NA	NA	TRBV7-9	TRBJ1-6	TGTGCCAGCAGCTTTGGACAGAGGCCCAGCTCCTATAATTCACCCCTCCACTTT	CASSFGQRPSSYNSPLHF
NA	NA	TRBV7-2	TRBJ2-3	TGTGCCAGCAGCTTAGGACAAAGCACAGATACGCAGTATTTT	CASSLGQSTDTQYF
NA	NA	TRBV28	TRBJ1-6	TGTGCCAGCAAATATTTGGGGAGAAATTCACCCCTCCACTTT	CASKYLGRNSPLHF
once	NA	TRBV5-1	TRBJ2-7	TGCGCCAGCAGCTTGGATCGACGAGGGGGGTCTACCTACGAGCAGTACTTC	CASSLDRRGGSTYEQYF
NA	NA	TRBV5-1	TRBJ1-3	TGCGCCAGCAGCAGGGACACCTACTCTGGAAACACCATATATTTT	CASSRDTYSGNTIYF
NA	TRBD2	TRBV7-2	TRBJ2-3	TGTGCCAGCAGCTCAAGACTAGCGGGCCGATCAGATACGCAGTATTTT	CASSSRLAGRSDTQYF
once	TRBD1	TRBV5-1	TRBJ1-3	TGCGCCAGCAGCGGGACAGGAGCTGGAAACACCATATATTTT	CASSGTGAGNTIYF
NA	TRBD2	TRBV6-5	TRBJ2-7	TGTGCCAGCAGTTACTCCGGACTAGCGGGAAACTACGAGCAGTACTTC	CASSYSGLAGNYEQYF
NA	TRBD1	TRBV28	TRBJ1-2	TGTGCCAGCAGTTTAGGCGACAGGGCCTATGGCTACACCTTC	CASSLGDRAYGYTF
NA	NA	TRBV6-4	TRBJ2-1	TGTGCCAGCAGTGACTCGTCTGGCGCTACCAATGAGCAGTTCTTC	CASSDSSGATNEQFF
NA	TRBD1	TRBV6-1	TRBJ2-7	TGTGCCAGCAGAGACAGGGGGCTCTCCTACGAGCAGTACTTC	CASRDRGLSYEQYF
NA	NA	TRBV5-1	TRBJ2-2	TGCGCCAGCAGCTTGGATCTCACCGGGGAGCTGTTTTTT	CASSLDLTGELFF
NA	NA	TRBV30	TRBJ1-3	TGTGCCTGGAGTCCGGACAGATTCCCTGGAAACACCATATATTTT	CAWSPDRFPGNTIYF
NA	NA	TRBV5-1	TRBJ1-2	TGCGCCAGCAGCTTGATCGGCGAACGCGACGGATCTGGCTACACCTTC	CASSLIGERDGSGYTF
NA	NA	TRBV5-1	TRBJ2-7	TGCGCCAGCAGCCTAAGGACCGGTTACGAGCAGTACTTC	CASSLRTGYEQYF
NA	NA	TRBV19	TRBJ1-1	TGTGCCACCGCACCCGGGGCCCCCGGGGACACTGAAGCTTTCTTT	CATAPGAPGDTEAFF
NA	NA	TRBV2	TRBJ1-6	TGTGCCAGCAGTGACGGGACCCTACGGAATTCACCCCTCCACTTT	CASSDGTLRNSPLHF
NA	TRBD2	TRBV5-1	TRBJ2-1	TGCGCCAGCAGCTTATCCGGGGGCGGGAGGAATGAGCAGTTCTTC	CASSLSGGGRNEQFF
NA	TRBD2	TRBV5-1	TRBJ2-7	TGCGCCAGCACCAGCGGGGTGCGGCTGTACTTC	CASTSGVRLYF
NA	TRBD2	TRBV7-2	TRBJ2-5	TGTGCCAGCAGCCCTCCGGGACTAGCTTTCGAGACCCAGTACTTC	CASSPPGLAFETQYF
NA	NA	TRBV2	TRBJ2-7	TGTGCCAGCAGTGAAAGGGCTGGGCGGGTCTACGAGCAGTACTTC	CASSERAGRVYEQYF
NA	NA	TRBV13	TRBJ1-1	TGTGCCTCCCAGGAGAACACTGAAGCTTTCTTT	CASQENTEAFF
NA	TRBD1	TRBV4-1	TRBJ2-7	TGCGCCAGCAGCCCGATGGGACAGGGGGCCTACGAGCAGTACTTC	CASSPMGQGAYEQYF
NA	TRBD1	TRBV6-1	TRBJ1-4	TGTGCCAGCAGTGCCTACACAGGGGGGACTAATGAAAAACTGTTTTTT	CASSAYTGGTNEKLFF